This TCR beta chain is from a study of technical replicates of blood from several donors. TCRdb's copy holds only in-frame clones and misses some; the assay was immunoSEQ multiplex PCR. The data hold approximately 81,000 clones, with under 97% observed a single time. Trimming cost V 4 bases and J 7 bases; bases outside gene matches: 7. The CDR3 is 13 residues long. Germline-derived CDR1 and CDR2 are SGHKS and YYEKEE (reference sequence). The sample taken for sequencing was T cells isolated from PBMCs. V is TRBV5-5 and J is TRBJ2-7; TRBD1 aligns across 8 bases. The source is a human donor in good health. The CDR3 DNA sequence: TGTGCCAGCAGCCCTCAGGGGGCCGGGGAGCAGTACTTC. Translating gives CASSPQGAGEQYF.